The T cell receptor beta chain described here comes from a study of vaccination effects on CD4 cells after COVID-19. Looking at the study overall: It was two doses of either the BNT162b2 or mRNA-1273 vaccine that participants received.

Germline-derived CDR1 and CDR2 are SGHNT and YYREEE (reference sequence). V trimming: 2 bases; J trimming: 5 bases; junction bases outside the gene matches: 7. The CDR3 loop spans 15 amino acids. In the ViraFEST assay, antigen-specific CD4+ clonotypes were identified by expansion after peptide-pool stimulation. The culture ran for around 10 days before CD4+ T cells were isolated. It was with roughly 9.5 IU/ml IL-2 and 9.5 to 10 ug/ml peptides that around 1.8 million PBMC per well were cultured. Assay used: immunoSEQ multiplex PCR; TCRdb lists only in-frame clones, some missing. The sample has tens of thousands of clones; about 72% are singletons. On this clone: The antigen remains undetermined.

The receptor's source is a human donor who received a COVID-19 vaccine. The chain employs TRBV5-4 and TRBJ1-1, with 9 bases fitting TRBD1. Sequencing used CD4+ T cells from PBMCs cultured with HCoV-229E spike peptides, obtained before COVID-19 vaccination. The CDR3, as DNA: TGTGCCAGCAGCTTCGACAGGGGGTGGAAGACTGAAGCTTTCTTT. This translates into CASSFDRGWKTEAFF.